These 2 T cell receptor beta chains were sequenced from one sample in a study of neurological immune-mediated disorders. TCRdb redid the calling of the 5' RACE reads with MiXCR, one entry per CDR3 protein. Of over 75,000 distinct CDR3 sequences in the sample, 5.8% were seen once. Time point described: longitudinal time-point 2. Sequencing was performed on PBMCs. The receptors shown here come from a woman aged 55-70 years with multiple sclerosis.

This clonotype was seen at least ten times. This chain connects TRBV6-5 to TRBJ2-7, with D possibly TRBD1 on 6 matching bases. Per the germline V gene, CDR1 is MNHEY and CDR2 is SVGAGI. The CDR3 loop spans 13 amino acids. Trimming took 6 bases from V and 0 from J, leaving 9 bases between them. The CDR3 protein is CASRGHLSYEQYF. The CDR3 nucleotides read TGTGCCAGCAGGGGACACCTCTCCTACGAGCAGTACTTC.

In its sample, this clonotype was seen many times. The chain has TRBV5-1 and TRBJ1-2, with 8 bases identical to TRBD1. In germline, CDR1 is SGHRS, CDR2 YFSETQ. The CDR3 is 13 amino acids. V shed 4 bases, J shed 5 bases, and the junction held 4 bases outside the gene matches. CDR3 region: CASSPDRGYGYTF. The CDR3 nucleotides are TGCGCCAGCAGCCCCGACAGGGGTTATGGCTACACCTTC. The full variable domain, its missing parts supplied by reference TRBV5-1 and TRBJ1-2, is KAGVTQTPRYLIKTRGQQVTLSCSPISGHRSVSWYQQTPGQGLQFLFEYFSETQRNKGNFPGRFSGRQFSNSRSEMNVSTLELGDSALYLCASSPDRGYGYTFGSGTRLTVV.